The rows below give T cell receptor beta chains drawn from one sample of a study of CD8 T cells in Susac syndrome. A single record per CDR3 protein comes from TCRdb applying MiXCR to the immunoSEQ multiplex PCR reads. The top ten hold around 0.097% of the sample, which has 170,000 or so distinct CDR3 sequences, approximately 94% seen once. What was sequenced was CD4+ T cells from PBMCs. Receptors were obtained from a human donor with multiple sclerosis. CDR3s include the opening cysteine and the closing phenylalanine or tryptophan. D genes are given only for firm matches. Rows may omit the clone size; those that give it use once, few, many or a size class.

size: .
V: TRBV5-6
J: TRBJ2-1
D: .
CDR3: CASSLRVGNIVPNEQFF
DNA: TGTGCCAGCAGCTTGAGGGTCGGGAACATAGTCCCCAATGAGCAGTTCTTC

size: once
V: TRBV6-6
J: TRBJ1-4
D: TRBD1
CDR3: CASSSSGQGDEKLFF
DNA: TGTGCCAGCAGTTCCTCCGGACAGGGTGACGAAAAACTGTTTTTT

size: .
V: TRBV20-1
J: TRBJ2-6
D: .
CDR3: CSARAVTGANVLTF
DNA: TGCAGTGCTAGAGCGGTGACTGGGGCCAACGTCCTGACTTTC

size: .
V: TRBV19
J: TRBJ1-2
D: .
CDR3: CASRNLTPTGHYGYTF
DNA: TGTGCCAGTAGGAATCTAACCCCGACAGGCCACTATGGCTACACCTTC

size: .
V: TRBV12-3/TRBV12-4
J: TRBJ1-6
D: .
CDR3: CASSLGGGWDSPLHF
DNA: TGTGCCAGCAGTCTAGGAGGGGGGTGGGATTCACCCCTCCACTTT

size: .
V: TRBV28
J: TRBJ1-4
D: .
CDR3: CASRRGPNEKLFF
DNA: TGTGCCAGCAGGCGGGGGCCAAATGAAAAACTGTTTTTT

size: .
V: TRBV19
J: TRBJ1-1
D: .
CDR3: CASSIRAQEAEAFF
DNA: TGTGCCAGTAGTATAAGGGCGCAGGAGGCTGAAGCTTTCTTT

size: .
V: TRBV20-1
J: TRBJ2-1
D: .
CDR3: CSATPRGPYNEQFF
DNA: TGCAGTGCTACCCCGAGAGGGCCCTACAATGAGCAGTTCTTC

size: .
V: TRBV7-9
J: TRBJ1-2
D: TRBD1
CDR3: CASSLEGTGASGYTF
DNA: TGTGCCAGCAGCTTAGAAGGGACAGGGGCCTCCGGCTACACCTTC

size: .
V: TRBV20-1
J: TRBJ2-3
D: TRBD1
CDR3: CSARQDRVSTDTQYF
DNA: TGCAGTGCTAGACAAGACAGGGTGAGCACAGATACGCAGTATTTT

size: .
V: TRBV19
J: TRBJ2-7
D: TRBD2
CDR3: CASSTRTSGSYEQYF
DNA: TGTGCCAGTAGTACCCGGACTAGCGGTTCCTACGAGCAGTACTTC

size: .
V: TRBV5-1
J: TRBJ2-7
D: .
CDR3: CASSLGRGRSSYEQYF
DNA: TGCGCCAGCAGCCTTGGCCGCGGTCGATCCTCTTACGAGCAGTACTTC

size: .
V: TRBV6-1
J: TRBJ1-2
D: TRBD1
CDR3: CASIRGQGSGYTF
DNA: TGTGCCAGCATCCGCGGACAGGGGAGTGGCTACACCTTC

size: once
V: TRBV7-2
J: TRBJ2-5
D: .
CDR3: CASSPRLRQTAETQYF
DNA: TGTGCCAGCAGCCCACGCCTTCGACAGACGGCGGAGACCCAGTACTTC

size: .
V: TRBV18
J: TRBJ2-1
D: .
CDR3: CASSPSDTLLDNEQFF
DNA: TGTGCCAGCTCACCCTCGGACACTCTTCTGGACAATGAGCAGTTCTTC